Only one count was recorded for the clone carrying this T cell receptor (beta chain). The table came from immunoSEQ multiplex PCR; TCRdb's copy has only in-frame clones and leaves some out. The sample shows under 200,000 clones, approximately 90% of them seen only once. This record belongs to a study of blood T cell repertoires in COVID-19. Germline loops: CDR1 SGHTA, CDR2 FQGNSA. The CDR3 runs 14 residues. Trimming pared 3 bases from V and 1 base from J, leaving 9 bases between. The receptor comes from a woman between 50 and 59 years old who had recovered from COVID-19. The V gene is TRBV7-2, the J gene TRBJ2-5; D might be TRBD2 (6 bases). The specimen sequenced was PBMCs or T cells enriched from blood (not recorded which). The CDR3 DNA is TGTGCCAGCAGCTTTGCGGGGCCCCAAGAGACCCAGTACTTC. It codes for CASSFAGPQETQYF.